Listed here is a single TCR beta chain. This record comes from a study of blood T cell repertoires in COVID-19. Study details: The analysed material was cDNA or gDNA that came from T cells, B-cell-depleted T cells, or PBMCs.

The study drew participants aged about 18 to 95 years from roughly 25 US areas. This CDR3 is 14 amino acids long. Germline CDR1 is SGHVS and CDR2 is FNYEAQ. Unmatched junction bases numbered 6, after V lost 1 base and J lost 8 bases. The authors' processing: Amplification from reference gene primers served as the basis for estimated nucleated cell counts. Sequencing was performed with immunoSEQ multiplex PCR; in TCRdb, only in-frame clones are kept and a portion is missing. The V and J calls and clone size were taken over from that table, and D and trimming were inferred from the DNA. The sample has around 140,000 clones; about nine tenths are singletons.

The chain combines TRBV7-6 with TRBJ1-2; 8 bases are a match to TRBD1. The source material was PBMCs or T cells enriched from blood (not recorded which). The sequence was collected from a man aged 50 to 59 who had recovered from COVID-19. The CDR3 here is CASSLDATGAGYTF. The CDR3 coding sequence is TGTGCCAGCAGCTTAGATGCGACAGGGGCCGGCTACACCTTC.